This T cell receptor beta chain was found in a study of blood T cell repertoires in COVID-19. The authors' processing: Scientists estimated how many nucleated cells there were by amplifying reference gene primers. Sequenced by immunoSEQ multiplex PCR; TCRdb stores in-frame clones only, minus some. V and J calls and clone size come straight from that table; D and trimming were deduced from the DNA. The table records over 50,000 clones, roughly 86% of them present only once. Germline CDR1 SGHAT, CDR2 FQNNGV. The CDR3 has 13 amino acids. Deletions cut 4 bases from V and 9 bases from J, with 15 bases between.

Sequenced: peripheral blood. The sequence came from a man aged 65 to 79 with active COVID-19. This rearrangement joins TRBV11-2 to TRBJ1-1; D might be TRBD1 (6 bases). CDR3 region: CASSYSGQPQAFF. The CDR3 DNA is TGTGCCAGCAGCTATTCCGGACAGCCGCAAGCTTTCTTT.